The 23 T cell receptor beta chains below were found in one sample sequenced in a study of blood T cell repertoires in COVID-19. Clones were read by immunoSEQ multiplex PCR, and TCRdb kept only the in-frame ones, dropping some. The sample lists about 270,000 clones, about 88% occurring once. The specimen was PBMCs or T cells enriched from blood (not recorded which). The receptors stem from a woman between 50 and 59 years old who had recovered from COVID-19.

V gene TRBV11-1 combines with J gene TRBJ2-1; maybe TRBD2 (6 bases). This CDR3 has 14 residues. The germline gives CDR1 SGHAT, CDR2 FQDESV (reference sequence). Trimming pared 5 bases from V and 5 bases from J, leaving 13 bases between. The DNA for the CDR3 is TGTGCCAGCAGCGCGAGGCGGGGAAACAATGAGCAGTTCTTC. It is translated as CASSARRGNNEQFF.

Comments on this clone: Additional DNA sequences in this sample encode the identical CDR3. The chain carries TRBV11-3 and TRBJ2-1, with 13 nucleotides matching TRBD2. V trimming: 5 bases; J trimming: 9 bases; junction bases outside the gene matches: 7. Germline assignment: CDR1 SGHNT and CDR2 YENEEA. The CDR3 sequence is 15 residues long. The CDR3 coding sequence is TGTGCCAGCAGCACAAGGACTAGCGGGAGTCGTGAGCAGTTCTTC. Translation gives CASSTRTSGSREQFF.

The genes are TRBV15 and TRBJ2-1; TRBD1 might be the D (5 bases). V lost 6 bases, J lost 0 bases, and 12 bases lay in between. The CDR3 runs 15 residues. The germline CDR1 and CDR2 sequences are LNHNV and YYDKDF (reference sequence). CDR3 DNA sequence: TGTGCCACCAGGGGCAGGGTGGCCTCCTACAATGAGCAGTTCTTC. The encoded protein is CATRGRVASYNEQFF.

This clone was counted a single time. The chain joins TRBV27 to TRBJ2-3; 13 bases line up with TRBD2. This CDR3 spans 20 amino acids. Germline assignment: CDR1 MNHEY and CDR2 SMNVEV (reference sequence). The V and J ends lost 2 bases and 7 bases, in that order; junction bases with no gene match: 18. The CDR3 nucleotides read TGTGCCAGCAGTTTAATAGGATCCGGGACTAGCGGGACCAGCAGGAATACGCAGTATTTT. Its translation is CASSLIGSGTSGTSRNTQYF.

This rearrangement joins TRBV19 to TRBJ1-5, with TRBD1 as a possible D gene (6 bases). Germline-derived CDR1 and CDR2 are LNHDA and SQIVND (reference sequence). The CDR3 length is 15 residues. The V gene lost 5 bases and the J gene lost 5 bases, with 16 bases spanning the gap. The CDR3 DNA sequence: TGTGCCAGTAGTCTTGGACAGCGAGGGTATCAGCCCCAGCATTTT. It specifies CASSLGQRGYQPQHF.

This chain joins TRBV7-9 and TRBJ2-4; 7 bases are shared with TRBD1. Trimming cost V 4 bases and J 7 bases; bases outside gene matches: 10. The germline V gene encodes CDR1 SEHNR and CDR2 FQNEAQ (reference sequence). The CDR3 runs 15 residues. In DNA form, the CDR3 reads TGTGCCAGCAGCTATTCTCGACAGGGTATCAACATTCAGTACTTC. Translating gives CASSYSRQGINIQYF.

CDR3 in amino acids: CASSFDGSSYEQYF. CDR3 nucleotide sequence: TGTGCCAGCAGTTTCGACGGGAGCTCCTACGAGCAGTACTTC. The chain recombines TRBV27 with TRBJ2-7, with D perhaps matching TRBD2 (6 bases). This CDR3 has 14 residues. V lost 3 bases and J 0 bases, leaving 9 bases between the germline ends. CDR1 MNHEY and CDR2 SMNVEV come from the germline V gene (reference sequence).

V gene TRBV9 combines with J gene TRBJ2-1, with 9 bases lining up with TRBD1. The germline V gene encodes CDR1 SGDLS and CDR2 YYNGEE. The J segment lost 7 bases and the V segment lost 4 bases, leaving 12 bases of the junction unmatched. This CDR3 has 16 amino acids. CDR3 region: CASSPSMGQGENEQFF. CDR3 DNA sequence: TGTGCCAGCAGCCCCTCCATGGGACAGGGTGAGAATGAGCAGTTCTTC.

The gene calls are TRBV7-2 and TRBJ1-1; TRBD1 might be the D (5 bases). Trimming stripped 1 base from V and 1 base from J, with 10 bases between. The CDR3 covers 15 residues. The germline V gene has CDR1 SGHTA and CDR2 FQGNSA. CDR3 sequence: CASSLGAGWNTEAFF. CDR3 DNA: TGTGCCAGCAGCTTAGGGGCAGGGTGGAACACTGAAGCTTTCTTT.

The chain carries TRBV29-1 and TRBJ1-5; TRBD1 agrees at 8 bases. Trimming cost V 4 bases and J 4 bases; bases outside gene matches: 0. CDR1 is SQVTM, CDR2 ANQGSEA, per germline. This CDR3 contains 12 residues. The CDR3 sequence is CSVGTGNQPQHF. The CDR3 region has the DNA TGCAGCGTTGGGACAGGGAATCAGCCCCAGCATTTT.

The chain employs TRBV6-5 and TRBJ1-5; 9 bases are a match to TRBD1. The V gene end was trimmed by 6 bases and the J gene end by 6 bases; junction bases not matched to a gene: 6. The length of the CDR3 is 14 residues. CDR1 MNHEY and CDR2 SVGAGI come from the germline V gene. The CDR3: CASRIGQGPQPQHF. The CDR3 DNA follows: TGTGCCAGCAGAATAGGACAGGGGCCTCAGCCCCAGCATTTT.

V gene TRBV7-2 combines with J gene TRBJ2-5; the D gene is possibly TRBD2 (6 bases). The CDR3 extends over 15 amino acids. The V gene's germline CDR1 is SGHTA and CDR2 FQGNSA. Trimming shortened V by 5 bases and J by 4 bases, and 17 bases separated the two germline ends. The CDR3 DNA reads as TGTGCCAGCAGCCAACGACGGGCCGGGGGAGAGACCCAGTACTTC. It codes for CASSQRRAGGETQYF. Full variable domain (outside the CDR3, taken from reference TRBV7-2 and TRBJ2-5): GAGVSQSPSNKVTEKGKDVELRCDPISGHTALYWYRQSLGQGLEFLIYFQGNSAPDKSGLPSDRFSAERTGGSVSTLTIQRTQQEDSAVYLCASSQRRAGGETQYFGPGTRLLVL.

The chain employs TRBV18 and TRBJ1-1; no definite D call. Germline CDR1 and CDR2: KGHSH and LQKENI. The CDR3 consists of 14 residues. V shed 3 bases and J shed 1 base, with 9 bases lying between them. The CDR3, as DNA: TGTGCCAGCTCACCTCCCCTTAGGAACACTGAAGCTTTCTTT. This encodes CASSPPLRNTEAFF.

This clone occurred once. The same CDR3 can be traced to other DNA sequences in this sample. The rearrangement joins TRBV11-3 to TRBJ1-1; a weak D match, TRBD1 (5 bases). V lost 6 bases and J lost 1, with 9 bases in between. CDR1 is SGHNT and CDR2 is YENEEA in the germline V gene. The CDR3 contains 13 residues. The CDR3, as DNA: TGTGCCAGCAGTTTACAGGAGAACACTGAAGCTTTCTTT. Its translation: CASSLQENTEAFF.

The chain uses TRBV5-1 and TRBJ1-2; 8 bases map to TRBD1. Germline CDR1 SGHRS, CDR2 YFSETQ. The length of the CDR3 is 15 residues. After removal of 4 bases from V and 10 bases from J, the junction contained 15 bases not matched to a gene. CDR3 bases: TGCGCCAGCAGCGGAGGACAGGGAGGGCGTTCTGACTACACCTTC. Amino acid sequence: CASSGGQGGRSDYTF. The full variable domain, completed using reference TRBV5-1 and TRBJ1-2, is KAGVTQTPRYLIKTRGQQVTLSCSPISGHRSVSWYQQTPGQGLQFLFEYFSETQRNKGNFPGRFSGRQFSNSRSEMNVSTLELGDSALYLCASSGGQGGRSDYTFGSGTRLTVV.

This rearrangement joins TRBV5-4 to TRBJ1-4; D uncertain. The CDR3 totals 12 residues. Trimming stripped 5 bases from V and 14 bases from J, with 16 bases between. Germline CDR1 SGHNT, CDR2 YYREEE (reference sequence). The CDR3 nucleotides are TGTGCCAGCAGTCTCACGGGCGGAGGCCTGTTTTTT. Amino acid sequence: CASSLTGGGLFF.

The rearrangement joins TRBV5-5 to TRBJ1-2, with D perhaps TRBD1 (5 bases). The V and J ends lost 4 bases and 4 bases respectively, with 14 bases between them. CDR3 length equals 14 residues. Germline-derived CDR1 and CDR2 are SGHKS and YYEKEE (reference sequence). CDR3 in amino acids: CASSLGPASYGYTF. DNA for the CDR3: TGTGCCAGCAGCCTGGGACCAGCGAGCTATGGCTACACCTTC.

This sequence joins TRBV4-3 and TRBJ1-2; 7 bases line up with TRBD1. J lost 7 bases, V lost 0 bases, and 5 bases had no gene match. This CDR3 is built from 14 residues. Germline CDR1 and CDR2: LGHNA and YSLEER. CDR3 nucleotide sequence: TGCGCCAGCAGCCAAGACCCGCAGGGGGTTGGCTACACCTTC. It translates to CASSQDPQGVGYTF.

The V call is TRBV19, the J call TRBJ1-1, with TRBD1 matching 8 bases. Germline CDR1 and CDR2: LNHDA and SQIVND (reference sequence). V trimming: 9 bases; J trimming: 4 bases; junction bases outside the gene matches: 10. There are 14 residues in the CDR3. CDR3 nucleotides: TGTGCCAGCAAACTGGACAGGGTGAGCACTGAAGCTTTCTTT. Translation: CASKLDRVSTEAFF. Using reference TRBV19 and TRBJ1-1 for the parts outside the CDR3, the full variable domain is DGGITQSPKYLFRKEGQNVTLSCEQNLNHDAMYWYRQDPGQGLRLIYYSQIVNDFQKGDIAEGYSVSREKKESFPLTVTSAQKNPTAFYLCASKLDRVSTEAFFGQGTRLTVV.

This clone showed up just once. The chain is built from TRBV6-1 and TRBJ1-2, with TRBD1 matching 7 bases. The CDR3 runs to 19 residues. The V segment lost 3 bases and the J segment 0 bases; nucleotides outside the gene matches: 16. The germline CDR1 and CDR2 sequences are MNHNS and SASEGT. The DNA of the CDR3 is TGTGCCAGCAGTGATTTAAGGGCAGGGGGACCAAAAGCTAACTATGGCTACACCTTC. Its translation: CASSDLRAGGPKANYGYTF.

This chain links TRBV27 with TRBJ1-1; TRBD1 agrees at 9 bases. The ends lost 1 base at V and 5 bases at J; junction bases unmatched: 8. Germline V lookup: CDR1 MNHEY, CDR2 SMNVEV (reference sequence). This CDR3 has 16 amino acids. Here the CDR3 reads CASSLFPTGGITEAFF. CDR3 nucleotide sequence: TGTGCCAGCAGTTTATTCCCAACAGGGGGCATTACTGAAGCTTTCTTT.

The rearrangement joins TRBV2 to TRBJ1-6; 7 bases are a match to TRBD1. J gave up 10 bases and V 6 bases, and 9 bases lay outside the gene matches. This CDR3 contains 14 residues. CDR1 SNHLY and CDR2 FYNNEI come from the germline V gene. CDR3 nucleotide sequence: TGTGCCAGCAGGGTGGACAGGCTGAAATCACCCCTCCACTTT. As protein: CASRVDRLKSPLHF.

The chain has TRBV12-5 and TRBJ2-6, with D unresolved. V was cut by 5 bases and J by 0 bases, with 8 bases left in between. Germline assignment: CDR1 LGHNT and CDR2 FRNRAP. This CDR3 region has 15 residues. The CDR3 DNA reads TGTGCTAGTGGTATTTCAGGCTCTGGGGCCAACGTCCTGACTTTC. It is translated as CASGISGSGANVLTF.